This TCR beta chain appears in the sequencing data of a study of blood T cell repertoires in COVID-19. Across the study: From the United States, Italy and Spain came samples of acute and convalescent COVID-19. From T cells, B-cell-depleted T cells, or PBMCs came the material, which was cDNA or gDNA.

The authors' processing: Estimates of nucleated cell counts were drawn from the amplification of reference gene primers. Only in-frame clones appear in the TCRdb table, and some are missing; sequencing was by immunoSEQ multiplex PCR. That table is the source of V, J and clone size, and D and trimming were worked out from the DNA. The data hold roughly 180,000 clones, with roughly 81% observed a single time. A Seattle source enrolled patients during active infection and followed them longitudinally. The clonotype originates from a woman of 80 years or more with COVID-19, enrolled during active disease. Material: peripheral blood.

In DNA, the CDR3 is TGTGCCGGACAGGGGGTAGGCGAAAAACTGTTTTTT. It translates to CAGQGVGEKLFF. The chain couples TRBV30 to TRBJ1-4; 10 positions agree with TRBD1. The trim removed 8 bases at V and 8 bases at J, leaving 5 bases unmatched. CDR1 is GTSNPN, CDR2 SVGIG, per germline (reference sequence). The CDR3 is made up of 12 amino acids.